These 17 T cell receptor beta chains came from one sample sequenced in a study of T cells in Graves' hyperthyroidism and ophthalmopathy. Amplified regions were TCR beta CDR3 sequences from RNA transcripts. First-round RT-PCR of the TCR CDR3 relied on the HTBI primer set. TCRdb reprocessed the multiplex PCR reads with MiXCR, giving one entry per CDR3 protein. The sample has approximately 210,000 distinct CDR3 sequences, roughly a sixth seen once. The specimen sequenced was blood. These TCRs come from a man aged 50 to 60 with Graves' hyperthyroidism.

This clonotype was recorded many times. The J gene is TRBJ2-3, the V gene TRBV28; 9 nucleotides line up with TRBD1. The J segment lost 3 bases and the V segment lost 3 bases, leaving 4 bases of the junction unmatched. This CDR3 contains 15 residues. Looked up from germline, CDR1 is MDHEN and CDR2 is SYDVKM. CDR3 residues: CASSFGTGWTDTQYF. For the CDR3, the DNA is TGTGCCAGCAGTTTCGGGACAGGGTGGACAGATACGCAGTATTTT.

This clonotype was counted many times. This chain joins TRBV29-1 and TRBJ2-3; D uncertain. Per germline, CDR1 SQVTM and CDR2 ANQGSEA. The CDR3 length is 13 residues. Deletions cut 3 bases from V and 3 bases from J, with 10 bases between. CDR3 in amino acids: CSVDSGRTDTQYF. The CDR3 DNA is TGCAGCGTTGACTCCGGGCGAACAGATACGCAGTATTTT.

The gene calls are TRBV4-3 and TRBJ2-3; a possible D gene is TRBD2 (5 bases). The CDR3 is 14 residues long. The germline V and J ends were trimmed by 0 bases and 4 bases, with 8 bases remaining between them. Germline V gene sequence: CDR1 LGHNA, CDR2 YSLEER. Here the CDR3 reads CASSQDWGADTQYF. The CDR3 DNA is TGCGCCAGCAGCCAAGATTGGGGAGCAGATACGCAGTATTTT.

The chain recombines TRBV18 with TRBJ2-3, with D unresolved. The germline gives CDR1 KGHSH, CDR2 LQKENI. V lost 3 bases and J 9 bases, leaving 13 bases between the germline ends. The CDR3 sequence is 13 residues long. The CDR3 sequence is CASSPALAATQYF. CDR3 DNA: TGTGCCAGCTCACCGGCTCTGGCCGCGACGCAGTATTTT.

This clonotype was counted between two and nine times. This may arise from a read error, as a much more abundant clone is one base away. V usage is TRBV6-1 and J usage is TRBJ1-1, with no clear D. The germline V gene encodes CDR1 MNHNS and CDR2 SASEGT. The CDR3 has 13 amino acids. The CDR3 loop is CASSEYMNTGAFF. The CDR3 DNA follows: TGTGCCAGCAGTGAATATATGAACACTGGAGCTTTCTTT.

The V and J genes are TRBV4-1 and TRBJ2-5; 7 positions match TRBD2. The CDR3 covers 17 residues. The trim removed 0 bases at V and 5 bases at J, leaving 12 bases unmatched. The germline CDR1 and CDR2 sequences are MGHRA and YSYEKL. The CDR3 is CASSQEGPGRAGETQYF. The CDR3, as DNA: TGCGCCAGCAGCCAAGAAGGCCCTGGGAGGGCGGGGGAGACCCAGTACTTC.

There are many counts of this clonotype. This chain joins TRBV2 and TRBJ1-4; 7 nucleotides line up with TRBD1. V dropped 4 bases and J dropped 1; count of bases not matched to a gene: 6. This CDR3 is built from 16 residues. The germline V gene encodes CDR1 SNHLY and CDR2 FYNNEI. CDR3 nucleotides: TGTGCCAGCAGTGCACAGGGGATGGGAACTAATGAAAAACTGTTTTTT. Amino acid sequence: CASSAQGMGTNEKLFF.

The sample holds many counts of this clonotype. The rearrangement joins TRBV27 to TRBJ1-1, with D possibly matching TRBD1 (5 bases). The CDR3 covers 16 residues. Germline V gene sequence: CDR1 MNHEY, CDR2 SMNVEV (reference sequence). V lost 6 bases, J lost 5 bases, and 22 bases lay in between. CDR3 sequence reads: CASRSNRGSVRTEAFF. CDR3 in DNA: TGTGCCAGCAGATCTAATCGGGGCTCGGTTCGAACTGAAGCTTTCTTT.

In regard to this clonotype: This may stem from a read error, because a much larger clone lies one nucleotide away. The chain couples TRBV12-3 or TRBV12-4 to TRBJ2-3; 9 bases align to TRBD1. This CDR3 contains 17 residues. CDR3 loop: CAGSLHGQGIRTDTQYF. The CDR3 DNA is TGTGCCGGCAGTCTCCACGGACAGGGGATAAGAACAGATACGCAGTATTTT.

This clonotype was detected many times. This rearrangement joins TRBV30 to TRBJ2-3; D not certain. The CDR3 length is 15 residues. Trimming cost V 2 bases and J 0 bases, with 12 bases left between them. Germline V gene data show CDR1 as GTSNPN and CDR2 as SVGIG (reference sequence). The CDR3 bases are TGTGCCTGGAGTCTCATGGGGTCTAGCACAGATACGCAGTATTTT. Translating it yields CAWSLMGSSTDTQYF.

Note on this clonotype: This may arise from a read error, as a much more abundant clone is one base away. V is TRBV20-1 and J is TRBJ2-7; 8 bases match TRBD2. Germline lookup yields CDR1 DFQATT and CDR2 SNEGSKA (reference sequence). Losses at the gene ends were 0 bases for V and 0 bases for J; bases not matched to a gene: 4. The CDR3 is made up of 15 amino acids. The CDR3 sequence: CSARDCGRSSYEQYF. CDR3 DNA sequence: TGCAGTGCTAGAGACTGCGGGAGGAGCTCCTACGAGCAGTACTTC.

This clonotype was detected a few times. The V call is TRBV24-1, the J call TRBJ2-1; D unclear. The CDR3 is 11 amino acids. CDR1 and CDR2 (germline): KGHDR, SFDVKD. Trimming took 5 bases from V and 10 from J, leaving 8 bases between them. The CDR3 region is CATSGQTEQFF. The CDR3 nucleotides are TGTGCCACCAGTGGCCAGACAGAGCAGTTCTTC.

This clonotype showed up many times. V gene TRBV7-2 combines with J gene TRBJ2-6; D is unresolved. Germline-derived CDR1 and CDR2 are SGHTA and FQGNSA. The V gene lost 5 bases and the J gene lost 0 bases, with 11 bases spanning the gap. The CDR3 runs 16 residues. DNA for the CDR3: TGTGCCAGCAGCCCCCAACCTTCCTCTGGGGCCAACGTCCTGACTTTC. Its protein is CASSPQPSSGANVLTF.

This clonotype was observed many times. The rearrangement links TRBV30 to TRBJ1-1; a weak D match, TRBD1 (6 bases). Germline CDR1 and CDR2: GTSNPN and SVGIG (reference sequence). The V end was cut by 5 bases, the J end by 5 bases, with 15 bases between. CDR3 length: 13 amino acids. The CDR3 sequence is CAWAMTGWTEAFF. The CDR3 bases are TGTGCCTGGGCCATGACAGGATGGACTGAAGCTTTCTTT.

This chain connects TRBV5-1 to TRBJ2-1; 13 nucleotides agree with TRBD2. With V trimmed by 0 bases and J by 6 bases, 0 bases remained unmatched. The CDR3 is 15 residues long. Germline loops: CDR1 SGHRS, CDR2 YFSETQ. The CDR3 reads CASSLGLAGGNEQFF. The CDR3, as DNA: TGCGCCAGCAGCTTGGGACTAGCGGGAGGCAATGAGCAGTTCTTC.

V and J are TRBV7-2 and TRBJ2-7; D unclear. CDR1 is SGHTA, CDR2 FQGNSA, per germline. This CDR3 is built from 13 residues. V was trimmed by 5 bases and J by 0 bases, leaving 8 bases between them. The CDR3, as DNA: TGTGCCAGCAGCCCCCGTTTCTCCTACGAGCAGTACTTC. It translates to CASSPRFSYEQYF.

This clonotype was recorded many times. V usage is TRBV7-9 and J usage is TRBJ1-5; D gene uncertain. Trimming stripped 3 bases from V and 2 bases from J, with 5 bases between. CDR3 size: 13 residues. CDR1 is SEHNR, CDR2 FQNEAQ, per germline (reference sequence). CDR3 residues: CASSFDGNQPQHF. The CDR3 nucleotides read TGTGCCAGCAGCTTCGACGGCAATCAGCCCCAGCATTTT.